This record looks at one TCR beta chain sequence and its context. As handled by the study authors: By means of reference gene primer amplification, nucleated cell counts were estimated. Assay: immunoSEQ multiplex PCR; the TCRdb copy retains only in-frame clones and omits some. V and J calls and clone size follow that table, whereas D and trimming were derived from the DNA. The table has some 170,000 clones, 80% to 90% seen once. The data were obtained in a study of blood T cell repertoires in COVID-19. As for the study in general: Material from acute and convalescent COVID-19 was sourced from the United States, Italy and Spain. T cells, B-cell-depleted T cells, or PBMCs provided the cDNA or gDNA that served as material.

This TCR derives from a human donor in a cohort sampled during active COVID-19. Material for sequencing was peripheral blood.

CDR3 DNA sequence: TGTGCCAGCAGAGGACTGGGAGAGCAGTACTTC. Encoded protein: CASRGLGEQYF. The chain combines TRBV27 with TRBJ2-7; possible D gene TRBD2, 5 bases. This CDR3 region has 11 residues. Trimming cost V 6 bases and J 7 bases, with 10 bases left between them. Germline V gene lookup returns CDR1 MNHEY and CDR2 SMNVEV (reference sequence).